The 13 T cell receptor beta chains below all came from one sample that was sequenced in a study of blood T cells in healthy people across ages. Together with a sample-barcoded 5' primer, a J-beta primer mix was included in a second PCR lasting roughly 6 to 12 cycles. TCRdb reanalysed the 5' RACE reads using MiXCR and keeps one entry per CDR3 protein. The sample holds about 780,000 distinct CDR3 sequences, around 50% seen once. The sample was blood. These receptors all come from an elderly man in good health.

Here the CDR3 reads CASSPISPDSYEQYF. As DNA, the CDR3 is TGCGCCAGCAGCCCCATATCGCCTGACTCCTACGAGCAGTACTTC. The chain is built from TRBV5-1 and TRBJ2-7, with D unclear. Trimming left V 4 bases short and J 0 bases short, with 14 bases between. Germline-derived CDR1 and CDR2 are SGHRS and YFSETQ. The CDR3 consists of 15 residues.

The CDR3 DNA sequence: TGTGCCAGCTCACCAGCCTTTGAGACCCAGTACTTC. Protein sequence: CASSPAFETQYF. The genes are TRBV18 and TRBJ2-5; D unclear. This CDR3 is built from 12 residues. The V end lost 2 bases, the J end lost 5 bases, and 6 bases lay between the germline ends. Germline CDR1 KGHSH, CDR2 LQKENI.

The CDR3 DNA sequence: TGCGCCAGCAGTCCAGGGGGCGACACCGGGGAGCTGTTTTTT. Its protein product is CASSPGGDTGELFF. The V and J genes are TRBV10-2 and TRBJ2-2; TRBD1 matches at 8 bases. The V gene's germline CDR1 is WSHSY and CDR2 SAAADI. CDR3 size: 14 residues. The J segment lost 3 bases and the V segment lost 5 bases, leaving 2 bases of the junction unmatched.

This clonotype came up a few times. The chain is built from TRBV11-2 and TRBJ2-7, with TRBD2 as a possible D gene (6 bases). The germline V and J ends were trimmed by 2 bases and 0 bases, with 8 bases remaining between them. The CDR3 consists of 14 residues. Germline V gene data show CDR1 as SGHAT and CDR2 as FQNNGV. In DNA form, the CDR3 reads TGTGCCAGCAGCTTACAGCGGGCCTCCTACGAGCAGTACTTC. Translating gives CASSLQRASYEQYF.

A word on this clonotype: The junction departs from the called germline gene at one end, perhaps through a read error. The J gene is TRBJ2-7, the V gene TRBV6-2 or TRBV6-3, with D tentatively TRBD1 (5 bases). Germline CDR1 and CDR2: MNHEY and SVGEGT. CDR3 length: 16 amino acids. CDR3 sequence reads: CASSYSLYEKGIERYF. The CDR3 region has the DNA TGTGCCAGCAGTTACTCTCTCTACGAGAAGGGGATCGAGCGGTACTTC.

The V and J genes are TRBV5-4 and TRBJ2-5; 8 nucleotides agree with TRBD2. Germline CDR1 and CDR2: SGHNT and YYREEE (reference sequence). This CDR3 region has 15 residues. With 1 base clipped from V and 11 bases from J, the junction kept 13 bases outside the gene matches. The CDR3 coding sequence is TGTGCCAGCAGCTTGACCGGGACTAGAAGAGCGGAGCAGTACTTC. Its protein product is CASSLTGTRRAEQYF.

This clonotype occurred a few times. The chain combines TRBV27 with TRBJ2-5; TRBD1 matches 10 bases. TRBJ2-7 matches the DNA end more closely, so the J call is doubtful. Germline V gene data show CDR1 as MNHEY and CDR2 as SMNVEV (reference sequence). The CDR3 is 15 residues long. The CDR3 coding sequence is TGTGCCAGCAGAGGACCCGGGACAGGGGTCCACGAGCAGTACTTC. Amino acid sequence: CASRGPGTGVHEQYF.

The chain carries TRBV7-2 and TRBJ1-2; no definite D call. This CDR3 spans 13 amino acids. In germline, CDR1 is SGHTA, CDR2 FQGNSA. Deletions cut 1 base from V and 6 bases from J, with 9 bases between. CDR3 region: CASSLESHDGYTF. The CDR3 nucleotides read TGTGCCAGCAGCTTAGAGAGTCACGATGGCTACACCTTC.

V gene TRBV10-3 combines with J gene TRBJ2-7; the match to TRBD2 covers 11 bases. In germline, CDR1 is ENHRY, CDR2 SYGVKD. V shed 5 bases and J 2 bases; nucleotides not matched to a gene: 5. The CDR3 contains 15 residues. DNA for the CDR3: TGTGCCATCAGTTCCCCGGGACTAGCGGCCTACGAGCAGTACTTC. Its protein is CAISSPGLAAYEQYF.

The chain carries TRBV5-1 and TRBJ2-6; D is unclear. Germline values: CDR1 SGHRS, CDR2 YFSETQ. The CDR3 sequence is 17 residues long. V dropped 5 bases and J dropped 2 bases, with 17 bases sitting between them. Here the CDR3 DNA reads TGCGCCAGCAGACGGTGGAACTCAGGCCCTGGGGCCAACGTCCTGACTTTC. Amino acids: CASRRWNSGPGANVLTF.

This clonotype was seen a few times. The J gene is TRBJ1-2, the V gene TRBV12-3 or TRBV12-4; 8 bases agree with TRBD1. J lost 7 bases, V lost 2 bases, and 3 bases had no gene match. There are 13 residues in the CDR3. The CDR3 coding sequence is TGTGCCAGCAGTTTATTACAGGGGGTTGGCTACACCTTC. As protein: CASSLLQGVGYTF.

The chain combines TRBV5-5 with TRBJ2-7; 11 nucleotides align to TRBD1. This CDR3 spans 19 amino acids. J lost 0 bases, V lost 2 bases, and 13 bases had no gene match. From germline, CDR1 is SGHKS and CDR2 YYEKEE (reference sequence). The CDR3 DNA sequence: TGTGCCAGCAGCTTTCCCTTCCTTCGGACAGGGGGCGACTCCTACGAGCAGTACTTC. It yields the protein CASSFPFLRTGGDSYEQYF. Looking up the rest from reference TRBV5-5 and TRBJ2-7 gives the full variable domain: DAGVTQSPTHLIKTRGQQVTLRCSPISGHKSVSWYQQVLGQGPQFIFQYYEKEERGRGNFPDRFSARQFPNYSSELNVNALLLGDSALYLCASSFPFLRTGGDSYEQYFGPGTRLTVT.

This rearrangement joins TRBV12-3 or TRBV12-4 to TRBJ2-3; a weak D match, TRBD1 (5 bases). V was cut by 0 bases and J by 4 bases, with 20 bases left in between. This CDR3 comprises 18 residues. The CDR3: CASSLARRGFDYADTQYF. For the CDR3, the DNA is TGTGCCAGCAGTTTAGCGCGTAGGGGATTTGATTACGCAGATACGCAGTATTTT.